This TCR beta chain was obtained from a study of T cells in Graves' hyperthyroidism and ophthalmopathy. Whole-study context: Peripheral blood collection took place at initial diagnosis, before any treatment.

Findings and caveats of the study: Most thyroid clonotypes expanded above 0.001 were also detected in blood.

To note about this clonotype: Its antigen is not identified.

TCR beta CDR3 sequences were amplified from RNA transcripts. First-round RT-PCR with HTBI primers amplified the TCR CDR3 region. One entry per CDR3 protein results from TCRdb running MiXCR on the multiplex PCR reads. The sample yields over 450,000 distinct CDR3 sequences, approximately 17% seen once. V was clipped by 8 bases and J by 4 bases; unmatched bases: 10. Germline CDR1 reads MNHEY; CDR2 reads SMNVEV (reference sequence). The CDR3 covers 14 residues. This clonotype originated in a woman under 30 with Graves' ophthalmopathy. The chain combines TRBV27 with TRBJ1-1; the match to TRBD1 covers 7 bases. Sequencing was performed on blood. The CDR3 DNA reads as TGTGCCAGCGGATCACAGGGGAAAGGCACTGAAGCTTTCTTT. It yields the protein CASGSQGKGTEAFF.